The entry that follows covers one T cell receptor beta chain sequence. Original processing notes: Counts of nucleated cells, estimated from reference gene primer amplification, were obtained. Profiling relied on immunoSEQ multiplex PCR, and the TCRdb table lists in-frame clones only, not all of them. V and J calls and clone size are as listed in that table; D and trimming were resolved from the DNA. Among roughly 150,000 clones, about 87% were seen once, and the ten largest hold over 5%. This record comes from a study of blood T cell repertoires in COVID-19. Study-wide background: Acute and convalescent COVID-19 samples came from the United States, Italy and Spain. Nucleic acid was either cDNA or gDNA, and it came from T cells, B-cell-depleted T cells, or PBMCs.

CDR3 size: 15 residues. The ends were cut back, 2 bases at V and 0 bases at J, with 11 bases in the middle. Germline loops: CDR1 GTSNPN, CDR2 SVGIG (reference sequence). The TCR originated in a human donor in a cohort sampled during active COVID-19. The sample comprised peripheral blood. The rearrangement joins TRBV30 to TRBJ1-3; no clear D. This CDR3 is CAWSYRYFSGNTIYF. The DNA for the CDR3 is TGTGCCTGGAGTTACCGATACTTCTCTGGAAACACCATATATTTT.